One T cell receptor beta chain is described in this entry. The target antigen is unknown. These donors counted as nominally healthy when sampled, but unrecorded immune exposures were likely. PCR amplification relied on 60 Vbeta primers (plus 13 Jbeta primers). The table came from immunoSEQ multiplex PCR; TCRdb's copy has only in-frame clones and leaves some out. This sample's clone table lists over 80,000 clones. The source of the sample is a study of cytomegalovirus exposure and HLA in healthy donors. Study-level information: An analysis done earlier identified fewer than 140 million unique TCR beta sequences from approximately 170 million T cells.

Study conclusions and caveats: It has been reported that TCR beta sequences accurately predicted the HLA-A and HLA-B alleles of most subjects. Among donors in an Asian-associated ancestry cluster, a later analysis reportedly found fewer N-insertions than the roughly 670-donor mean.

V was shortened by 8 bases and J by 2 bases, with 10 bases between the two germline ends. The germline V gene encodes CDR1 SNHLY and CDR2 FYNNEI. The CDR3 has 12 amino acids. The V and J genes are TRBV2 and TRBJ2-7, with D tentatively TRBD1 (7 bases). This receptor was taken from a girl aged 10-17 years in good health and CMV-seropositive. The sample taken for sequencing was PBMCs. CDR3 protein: CASGGTAYEQYF. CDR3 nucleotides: TGTGCCAGCGGAGGGACAGCCTACGAGCAGTACTTC. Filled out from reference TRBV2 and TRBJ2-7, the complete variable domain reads EPEVTQTPSHQVTQMGQEVILRCVPISNHLYFYWYRQILGQKVEFLVSFYNNEISEKSEIFDDQFSVERPDGSNFTLKIRSTKLEDSAMYFCASGGTAYEQYFGPGTRLTVT.